This T cell receptor beta chain was documented in a study of identical twins. Findings of the study overall: Cord blood beta clonotypes present at high abundance carried fewer insertions; no such pattern appeared in memory repertoires.

This clonotype was observed a few times. Antigen specificity is unknown. This CDR3 comprises 13 residues. Trimming took off 3 bases at V and 6 bases at J, with 11 bases between the two ends. It was template switching that added a universal primer site, and there were unique molecular identifiers on the cDNA. TCRdb recomputed calls from the 5' RACE reads with MiXCR, one row per CDR3 protein. This table holds nearly 650,000 distinct CDR3 sequences, about 7.1% found once. The same sample was also used in a study of yellow fever vaccine responses in identical twins.

Sequenced: PBMCs. The TCR was taken from a woman under 30 in good health. The chain joins TRBV12-3 or TRBV12-4 to TRBJ1-2, with D hard to call. In DNA, the CDR3 is TGTGCCAGCAGTTTTTCGACGGCCGATGGCTACACCTTC. Encoded protein: CASSFSTADGYTF.